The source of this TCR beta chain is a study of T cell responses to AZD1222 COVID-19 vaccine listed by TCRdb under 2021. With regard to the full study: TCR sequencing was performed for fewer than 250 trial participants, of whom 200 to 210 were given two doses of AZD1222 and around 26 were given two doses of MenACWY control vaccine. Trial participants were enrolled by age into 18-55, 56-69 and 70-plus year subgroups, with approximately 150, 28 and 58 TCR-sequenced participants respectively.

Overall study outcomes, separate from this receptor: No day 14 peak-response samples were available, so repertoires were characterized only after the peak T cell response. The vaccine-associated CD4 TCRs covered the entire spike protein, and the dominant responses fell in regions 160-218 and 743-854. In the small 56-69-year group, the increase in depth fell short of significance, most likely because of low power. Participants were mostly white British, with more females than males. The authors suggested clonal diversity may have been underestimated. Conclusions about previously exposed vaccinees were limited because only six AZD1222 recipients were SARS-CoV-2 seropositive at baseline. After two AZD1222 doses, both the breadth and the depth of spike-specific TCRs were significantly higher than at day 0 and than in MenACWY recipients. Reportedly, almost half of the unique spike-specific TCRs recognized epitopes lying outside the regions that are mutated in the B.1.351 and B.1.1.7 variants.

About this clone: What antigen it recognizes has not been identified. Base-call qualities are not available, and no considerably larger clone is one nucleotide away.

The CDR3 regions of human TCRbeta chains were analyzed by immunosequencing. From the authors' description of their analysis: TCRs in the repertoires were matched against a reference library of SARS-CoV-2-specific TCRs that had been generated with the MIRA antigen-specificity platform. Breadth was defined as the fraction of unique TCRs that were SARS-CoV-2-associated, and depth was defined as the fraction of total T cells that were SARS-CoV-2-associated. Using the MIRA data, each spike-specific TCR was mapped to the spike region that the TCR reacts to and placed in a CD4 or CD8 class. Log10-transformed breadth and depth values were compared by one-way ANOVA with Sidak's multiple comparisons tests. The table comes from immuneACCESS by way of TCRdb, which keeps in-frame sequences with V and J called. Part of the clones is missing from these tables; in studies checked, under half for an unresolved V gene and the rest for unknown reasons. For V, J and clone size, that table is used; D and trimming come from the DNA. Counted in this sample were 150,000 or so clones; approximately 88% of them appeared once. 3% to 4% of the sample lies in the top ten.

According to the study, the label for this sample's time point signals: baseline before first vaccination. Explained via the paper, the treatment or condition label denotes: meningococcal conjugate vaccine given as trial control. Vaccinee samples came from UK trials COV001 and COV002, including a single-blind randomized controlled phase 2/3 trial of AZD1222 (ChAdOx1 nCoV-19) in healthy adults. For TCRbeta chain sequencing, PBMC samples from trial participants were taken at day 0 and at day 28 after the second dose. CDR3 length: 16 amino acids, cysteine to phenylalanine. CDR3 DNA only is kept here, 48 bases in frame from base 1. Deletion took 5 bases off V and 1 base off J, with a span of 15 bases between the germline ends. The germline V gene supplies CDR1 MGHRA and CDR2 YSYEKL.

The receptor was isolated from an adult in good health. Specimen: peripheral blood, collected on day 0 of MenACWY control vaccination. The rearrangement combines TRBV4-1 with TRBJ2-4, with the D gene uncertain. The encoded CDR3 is CASSGPRRTAKNIQYF. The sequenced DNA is TGCGCCAGCAGCGGTCCGCGACGTACGGCCAAAAACATTCAGTACTTC.